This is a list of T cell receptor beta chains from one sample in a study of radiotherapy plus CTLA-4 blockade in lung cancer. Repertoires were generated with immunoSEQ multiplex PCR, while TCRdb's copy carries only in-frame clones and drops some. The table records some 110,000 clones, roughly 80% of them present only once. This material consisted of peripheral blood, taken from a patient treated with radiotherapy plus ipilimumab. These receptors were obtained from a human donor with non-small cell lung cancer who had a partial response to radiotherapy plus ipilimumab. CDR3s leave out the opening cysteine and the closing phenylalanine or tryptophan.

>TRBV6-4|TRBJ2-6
ASSERSSGANVLT
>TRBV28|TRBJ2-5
ATRRGQETQY
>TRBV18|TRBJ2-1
ASSPSREQF
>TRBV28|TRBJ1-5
ASSLRLHSNQPQH
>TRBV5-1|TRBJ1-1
ASSSHQGGNTEAF
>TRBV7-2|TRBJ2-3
ASSFPGADTQY
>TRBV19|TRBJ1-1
ASSIARGYTEAF
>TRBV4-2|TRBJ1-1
ASSPLGDGVKRGNTEAF
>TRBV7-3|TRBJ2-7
ASRPAGGTYEQY
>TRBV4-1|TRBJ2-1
ASSQEREEYNEQF
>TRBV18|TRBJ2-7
ASSLGQGITEQY
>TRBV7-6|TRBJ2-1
ASSLSGRGPNEQF
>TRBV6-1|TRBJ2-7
ASSDLRTGNSYEQY
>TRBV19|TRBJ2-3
ASSIGQVDTDTQY
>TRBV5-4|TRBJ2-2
ASSLGGSGALAGELF
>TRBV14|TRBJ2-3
ASSQRLAGGPADTQY
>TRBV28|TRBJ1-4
ASSFVSRTDEKLF
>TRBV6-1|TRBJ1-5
ASIPGGMGNQPQH
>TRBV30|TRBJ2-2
AWSVLAGDTGELF
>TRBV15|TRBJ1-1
ATSSPSDRGLNTEAF
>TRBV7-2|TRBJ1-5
ASSQKDSNQPQH
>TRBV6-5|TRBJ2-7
ASSYTLQGAHEQY